This T cell receptor (beta chain) comes out of a study of blood T cell repertoires in COVID-19. Across the study: The origin of the acute and convalescent COVID-19 samples was the United States, Italy and Spain. PBMCs, B-cell-depleted T cells, or T cells were the source of the cDNA or gDNA that made up the material.

In the source study's methods: Amplification with reference gene primers provided the estimates of nucleated cell counts. Assay: immunoSEQ multiplex PCR; the TCRdb copy retains only in-frame clones and omits some. D and trimming were read from the DNA, whereas the V and J calls and clone size are those reported in that table. Among approximately 100,000 clones listed, roughly 88% were seen once. Germline CDR1 MGHRA, CDR2 YSYEKL. The CDR3 extends over 15 amino acids. J was trimmed by 6 bases and V by 1 base; bases with no gene match: 3. Specimen: peripheral blood. This chain connects TRBV4-1 to TRBJ2-1; TRBD2 matches at 10 bases. This TCR was recovered from a woman aged 60 to 75 with acute or convalescent COVID-19. For the CDR3, the DNA is TGCGCCAGCAGCCAAGGGCTAGCGGGAGTCAATGAGCAGTTCTTC. This translates into CASSQGLAGVNEQFF.